Detailed here is one T cell receptor beta chain. The CDR3 runs to 16 residues. CDR1 SGHDN and CDR2 FVKESK come from the germline V gene. With 1 base removed from V and 2 bases from J, the gap between germline ends came to 13 bases. The data originate from a study of shared clonotypes between healthy human individuals. Genomic DNA of each subset was evenly split across several immunoSEQ plates. Replicate sorted-subset PCRs were loaded with roughly 200 ng DNA, 30,000 or so T cell genomes. Assay used: immunoSEQ multiplex PCR; TCRdb lists only in-frame clones, some missing. The data show hundreds of thousands of clones, approximately 96% seen once. Naive CD8 isolation took CD45RO-negative cells positively selected for CCR7 and excluded terminally differentiated effector memory CD45RA+ cells.

J is TRBJ2-3 and V is TRBV14; D gene ambiguous. The sample was naive CD8+ T cells sorted from blood. This clonotype was obtained from a woman aged 30 to 39 in good health. For the CDR3, the DNA is TGTGCCAGCAGCCAAGGGGCAAGCAGACTCACAGATACGCAGTATTTT. It encodes CASSQGASRLTDTQYF.